This TCR beta chain was identified in a study of T cell responses to AZD1222 COVID-19 vaccine. Study-level points and caveats: AZD1222 recipients seropositive at baseline numbered only 5 to 7. White British donors predominated, females outnumbered males, and clonal diversity was possibly underestimated.

Comment on this clone: Its matching antigen is unknown.

Method: immunoSEQ multiplex PCR; TCRdb's copy keeps in-frame clones and lacks some. The data hold about 100,000 clones, with roughly 86% observed a single time. The germline V gene has CDR1 PRHDT and CDR2 FYEKMQ (reference sequence). The trim removed 5 bases at V and 6 bases at J, leaving 16 bases unmatched. The CDR3 length is 16 residues. The input for sequencing was peripheral blood, taken on day 0 of AZD1222 vaccination. The clonotype originates from an adult in good health. The rearrangement uses TRBV13 and TRBJ2-7; 7 bases line up with TRBD1. The CDR3 protein is CASSLLNSGTASEQYF. For the CDR3, the DNA is TGTGCCAGCAGCCTACTTAACTCCGGGACAGCCTCCGAGCAGTACTTC. The entire variable domain, with the rest obtained from reference TRBV13 and TRBJ2-7, is as follows: AAGVIQSPRHLIKEKRETATLKCYPIPRHDTVYWYQQGPGQDPQFLISFYEKMQSDKGSIPDRFSAQQFSDYHSELNMSSLELGDSALYFCASSLLNSGTASEQYFGPGTRLTVT.